Listed below are T cell receptor beta chains from one sample, sequenced in a study of identical twins. TCRdb reprocessed the 5' RACE reads via MiXCR and lists one record per CDR3 protein. The sample gives about 530,000 distinct CDR3 sequences, 20% to 25% of which show up once; approximately 0.48% is in the top ten. These data were also reused for a study on yellow fever vaccine responses in identical twins.

The sequencing input was CD4+ T cells sorted from blood. The origin of the receptors is a woman aged 18-29 years in good health. The CDR3 runs from the conserved cysteine through the conserved F or W.

j_call: TRBJ2-1; v_call: TRBV9; cdr3_length: 15; cdr3_aa: CASSVDGGLYNEQFF
j_call: TRBJ2-1; v_call: TRBV20-1; cdr3_length: 13; cdr3_aa: CSALAFSYNEQFF
j_call: TRBJ2-3; v_call: TRBV20-1; cdr3_length: 13; cdr3_aa: CSASITGTDTQYF
j_call: TRBJ2-1; v_call: TRBV20-1; cdr3_length: 15; cdr3_aa: CSAPKTLSSYNEQFF
j_call: TRBJ2-7; v_call: TRBV9; cdr3_length: 15; cdr3_aa: CASSVVGTGPHEQYF
j_call: TRBJ2-3; v_call: TRBV3-1; cdr3_length: 15; cdr3_aa: CASSQVPEAVDTQYF
j_call: TRBJ2-2; v_call: TRBV5-1; cdr3_length: 16; cdr3_aa: CASSRTSGGNTGELFF
j_call: TRBJ1-1; v_call: TRBV28; cdr3_length: 16; cdr3_aa: CASSYPGGLRSTEAFF
j_call: TRBJ2-7; v_call: TRBV7-2; cdr3_length: 15; cdr3_aa: CASSLVGGGDYEQYF
j_call: TRBJ2-2; v_call: TRBV12-3/TRBV12-4; cdr3_length: 13; cdr3_aa: CASLRQITGELFF
j_call: TRBJ2-5; v_call: TRBV12-3/TRBV12-4; cdr3_length: 15; cdr3_aa: CASSRTGGAGETQYF
j_call: TRBJ1-1; v_call: TRBV6-1; cdr3_length: 10; cdr3_aa: CASISAEAFF
j_call: TRBJ2-5; v_call: TRBV15; cdr3_length: 12; cdr3_aa: CATSRDLGAEYF
j_call: TRBJ2-7; v_call: TRBV28; cdr3_length: 14; cdr3_aa: CASFGSGTRPEQYF
j_call: TRBJ2-3; v_call: TRBV24-1; cdr3_length: 17; cdr3_aa: CATSEGLAGGHTDTQYF
j_call: TRBJ1-1; v_call: TRBV10-3; cdr3_length: 13; cdr3_aa: CAISESTDTEAFF
j_call: TRBJ1-2; v_call: TRBV3-1; cdr3_length: 13; cdr3_aa: CASSRQGAKGYTF
j_call: TRBJ2-1; v_call: TRBV10-3; cdr3_length: 14; cdr3_aa: CAIKVLAVNNEQFF
j_call: TRBJ2-2; v_call: TRBV24-1; cdr3_length: 13; cdr3_aa: CATSGRSTGELFF
j_call: TRBJ1-2; v_call: TRBV4-1; cdr3_length: 11; cdr3_aa: CASSQQDGYTF
j_call: TRBJ1-2; v_call: TRBV20-1; cdr3_length: 15; cdr3_aa: CSARDLTGSIYGYTF
j_call: TRBJ2-5; v_call: TRBV12-5; cdr3_length: 19; cdr3_aa: CASGLVPSVSGRPQETQYF
j_call: TRBJ2-7; v_call: TRBV10-3; cdr3_length: 16; cdr3_aa: CAISDLGSGSSGEQYF
j_call: TRBJ2-5; v_call: TRBV28; cdr3_length: 15; cdr3_aa: CASIGGASGAQTQYF
j_call: TRBJ2-3; v_call: TRBV15; cdr3_length: 16; cdr3_aa: CATSRGLAGGTDTQYF
j_call: TRBJ2-7; v_call: TRBV7-8; cdr3_length: 12; cdr3_aa: CASSSTAGEQYF
j_call: TRBJ2-2; v_call: TRBV5-1; cdr3_length: 13; cdr3_aa: CASSRGSTGELFF
j_call: TRBJ2-1; v_call: TRBV6-1; cdr3_length: 15; cdr3_aa: CASSEIAGGVNEQFF
j_call: TRBJ2-1; v_call: TRBV12-3/TRBV12-4; cdr3_length: 16; cdr3_aa: CASSLEASGSKVEQFF
j_call: TRBJ2-5; v_call: TRBV20-1; cdr3_length: 12; cdr3_aa: CSALAYSETQYF
j_call: TRBJ1-4; v_call: TRBV5-5; cdr3_length: 17; cdr3_aa: CASSPTGGPATNEKLFF
j_call: TRBJ2-4; v_call: TRBV12-3/TRBV12-4; cdr3_length: 14; cdr3_aa: CASRDREAKNIQYF
j_call: TRBJ2-1; v_call: TRBV7-3; cdr3_length: 13; cdr3_aa: CASSLTYQGEQFF
j_call: TRBJ2-3; v_call: TRBV12-3/TRBV12-4; cdr3_length: 17; cdr3_aa: CASSLLRTRKGTDTQYF
j_call: TRBJ2-7; v_call: TRBV5-1; cdr3_length: 14; cdr3_aa: CASSRWDTSYEQYF
j_call: TRBJ2-5; v_call: TRBV20-1; cdr3_length: 14; cdr3_aa: CSATTGGGGETQYF
j_call: TRBJ2-1; v_call: TRBV20-1; cdr3_length: 14; cdr3_aa: CSAPGGRGRNEQFF
j_call: TRBJ2-1; v_call: TRBV12-3/TRBV12-4; cdr3_length: 17; cdr3_aa: CASSRRDTPLPYNEQFF
j_call: TRBJ1-4; v_call: TRBV20-1; cdr3_length: 13; cdr3_aa: CSATRGVVEKLFF
j_call: TRBJ2-2; v_call: TRBV12-3/TRBV12-4; cdr3_length: 15; cdr3_aa: CASSLITGNPGELFF
j_call: TRBJ2-3; v_call: TRBV14; cdr3_length: 15; cdr3_aa: CASSKIAGNTDTQYF
j_call: TRBJ2-1; v_call: TRBV27; cdr3_length: 16; cdr3_aa: CASRRLGTGGFNEQFF
j_call: TRBJ2-5; v_call: TRBV12-3/TRBV12-4; cdr3_length: 16; cdr3_aa: CASSFGIGGLGETQYF
j_call: TRBJ2-1; v_call: TRBV20-1; cdr3_length: 13; cdr3_aa: CSAEHTRNNEQFF
j_call: TRBJ1-2; v_call: TRBV20-1; cdr3_length: 16; cdr3_aa: CSASKREGASNYGYTF
j_call: TRBJ2-3; v_call: TRBV5-1; cdr3_length: 15; cdr3_aa: CASRRTGEVTDTQYF
j_call: TRBJ2-2; v_call: TRBV6-1; cdr3_length: 13; cdr3_aa: CASSASRTGELFF
j_call: TRBJ2-3; v_call: TRBV4-1; cdr3_length: 13; cdr3_aa: CASSQERVDTQYF